Listed here are 9 T cell receptor beta chains from one sample, sequenced in a study of shared clonotypes between healthy human individuals. TCRdb's table, derived via immunoSEQ multiplex PCR, lists solely in-frame clones and lacks some. The top ten clones hold about 1.2% of a sample with about 1.4 million clones, roughly 96% of them seen once. Material for sequencing was naive CD4+ T cells sorted from blood. Noted subset: CD45RA+ positively selected. The receptors come from a man aged 30 to 45 in good health.

The J gene is TRBJ2-2, the V gene TRBV2; 9 bases align to TRBD2. The CDR3 contains 14 residues. Germline trimming cut 6 bases from V and 7 bases from J; bases unmatched to any gene: 6. Germline V gene data show CDR1 as SNHLY and CDR2 as FYNNEI. This CDR3 is CASRRAGGIGELFF. The CDR3 region has the DNA TGTGCCAGCAGGCGAGCGGGAGGTATCGGGGAGCTGTTTTTT.

The genes are TRBV18 and TRBJ1-4, with D hard to call. This CDR3 has 13 amino acids. Germline V gives CDR1 KGHSH, CDR2 LQKENI. V dropped 5 bases and J dropped 4 bases, with 8 bases sitting between them. In nucleotides, the CDR3 is TGTGCCAGCTCAGTTCAGATTAATGAAAAACTGTTTTTT. It translates to CASSVQINEKLFF. Looking up the rest from reference TRBV18 and TRBJ1-4 gives the full variable domain: NAGVMQNPRHLVRRRGQEARLRCSPMKGHSHVYWYRQLPEEGLKFMVYLQKENIIDESGMPKERFSAEFPKEGPSILRIQQVVRGDSAAYFCASSVQINEKLFFGSGTQLSVL.

Notes on this clone: The same CDR3 arises from other DNA sequences in this sample as well. This chain uses TRBV27 with TRBJ2-5; tentatively, D is TRBD1 (6 bases). The CDR3 has 13 residues. Trimming left V 3 bases short and J 4 bases short, with 9 bases between. CDR1 and CDR2 (germline): MNHEY, SMNVEV (reference sequence). The CDR3 coding sequence is TGTGCCAGCAGTTTGCAGGGGAGAGAGACCCAGTACTTC. The encoded protein is CASSLQGRETQYF.

The chain uses TRBV7-8 and TRBJ2-5, with 7 bases identical to TRBD1. The CDR3 sequence is 17 residues long. Germline V gene data show CDR1 as SGHVS and CDR2 as FQNEAQ. V dropped 0 bases and J dropped 5; count of bases not matched to a gene: 12. Here the CDR3 DNA reads TGTGCCAGCAGCTTAGCGCAAATCCGGGACAGCCGGGAGACCCAGTACTTC. As protein: CASSLAQIRDSRETQYF.

The V gene is TRBV18, the J gene TRBJ1-5; 9 bases are a match to TRBD1. The V segment lost 3 bases and the J segment 5 bases; nucleotides outside the gene matches: 5. In germline, CDR1 is KGHSH, CDR2 LQKENI. The CDR3 extends over 15 amino acids. The CDR3 spells CASSPTRTGDQPQHF. The CDR3 DNA reads TGTGCCAGCTCACCGACAAGGACAGGGGATCAGCCCCAGCATTTT.

The genes are TRBV19 and TRBJ2-2; D may be TRBD1 (6 bases). The CDR3 runs to 15 residues. Germline-derived CDR1 and CDR2 are LNHDA and SQIVND (reference sequence). The V end lost 5 bases, the J end lost 0 bases, and 10 bases lay between the germline ends. In DNA, the CDR3 is TGTGCCAGTAGTCCCGGGACACCGAACACCGGGGAGCTGTTTTTT. It codes for CASSPGTPNTGELFF.

This clone was counted a single time. This sequence joins TRBV13 and TRBJ1-2; D not certain. Trimming stripped 1 base from V and 0 bases from J, with 15 bases between. This CDR3 is 17 amino acids long. Germline V gene lookup returns CDR1 PRHDT and CDR2 FYEKMQ (reference sequence). DNA for the CDR3: TGTGCCAGCAGCTTAGCGGGCGCTGGTACGGCTAACTATGGCTACACCTTC. This gives the protein CASSLAGAGTANYGYTF.

The V and J genes are TRBV28 and TRBJ1-1, with 8 bases that match TRBD1. After removal of 5 bases from V and 0 bases from J, the junction contained 5 bases not matched to a gene. From germline, CDR1 is MDHEN and CDR2 SYDVKM. The CDR3 is 15 amino acids. CDR3 in DNA: TGTGCCAGCAGTCCTCACAGGGGGGTGAACACTGAAGCTTTCTTT. Its translation is CASSPHRGVNTEAFF.

The chain carries TRBV25-1 and TRBJ2-7; 15 positions agree with TRBD2. The CDR3 consists of 17 residues. The V segment lost 6 bases and the J segment 4 bases; nucleotides outside the gene matches: 10. Looked up from germline, CDR1 is MGHDK and CDR2 is SYGVNS. CDR3 sequence: CASSGTKGTSGRYEQYF. In DNA, the CDR3 is TGTGCCAGCAGCGGGACTAAGGGGACTAGCGGGAGGTACGAGCAGTACTTC.